The next 16 T cell receptor beta chains were all read from a single sample in a study of cytomegalovirus exposure and HLA in healthy donors listed by TCRdb under 2017. Libraries were prepared through the immunoSEQ multiplex PCR assay. A mixture of 60 forward primers for TCR Vbeta segments and 13 reverse primers for TCR Jbeta segments was used in the multiplex PCR. TCRdb stores this immuneACCESS table with in-frame sequences only. Part of the clones is absent; in the studies checked, under half of the shortfall reflects unresolved V genes, and no reason is known for the rest. This sample comprises roughly 170,000 clones, 82% of them detected only once. Approximately 1.6% of the sample is taken by the ten largest. Sequenced: PBMCs. These receptor sequences come from a male donor in good health and CMV-seronegative.

This clone was seen once. The chain links TRBV6-5 to TRBJ2-2; 7 nucleotides match TRBD1. The CDR3 is 14 residues long. The germline V gene has CDR1 MNHEY and CDR2 SVGAGI. Trimming removed 8 bases from V and 1 base from J; junction bases left unmatched: 4. The CDR3: CASYRTGNTGELFF. CDR3 nucleotides: TGTGCCAGCTACCGGACAGGGAACACCGGGGAGCTGTTTTTT.

The chain joins TRBV6-6 to TRBJ1-1; D is unresolved. Germline CDR1 is MNHNY and CDR2 is SVGAGI (reference sequence). V lost 2 bases to trimming and J lost 4 bases, with 11 bases between them. This CDR3 region has 14 residues. CDR3 residues: CASSYNSAGTEAFF. CDR3 bases: TGTGCCAGCAGTTACAATTCGGCGGGCACTGAAGCTTTCTTT.

This rearrangement joins TRBV11-2 to TRBJ2-5, with 9 positions matching TRBD2. The closer fit of TRBJ2-7 to the DNA end suggests the J call may be wrong. Germline V lookup: CDR1 SGHAT, CDR2 FQNNGV. This CDR3 contains 15 residues. The CDR3 loop reads CASSLDLAGSYEQYF. For the CDR3, the DNA is TGTGCCAGCAGCTTAGATCTAGCGGGGTCCTACGAGCAGTACTTC.

The chain uses TRBV30 and TRBJ2-7; D may be TRBD1 (6 bases). Trimming took 3 bases from V and 2 from J, leaving 20 bases between them. The CDR3 contains 16 residues. Germline V gives CDR1 GTSNPN, CDR2 SVGIG (reference sequence). The CDR3 sequence is CAWRVEIQGIAYEQYF. CDR3 coding DNA: TGTGCCTGGAGGGTGGAGATACAGGGTATCGCCTACGAGCAGTACTTC. Using reference TRBV30 and TRBJ2-7 for the parts outside the CDR3, the full variable domain is SQTIHQWPATLVQPVGSPLSLECTVEGTSNPNLYWYRQAAGRGLQLLFYSVGIGQISSEVPQNLSASRPQDRQFILSSKKLLLSDSGFYLCAWRVEIQGIAYEQYFGPGTRLTVT.

The chain combines TRBV5-8 with TRBJ2-7; D possibly corresponds to TRBD1 (5 bases). V lost 2 bases, J lost 3 bases, and 12 bases lay in between. Germline lookup yields CDR1 SGHTS and CDR2 YDEGEE. This CDR3 has 14 residues. CDR3 in amino acids: CASSFSDSHYEQYF. The CDR3 region has the DNA TGTGCCAGCAGCTTCTCAGACAGCCACTACGAGCAGTACTTC.

V is TRBV18 and J is TRBJ2-2; D remains unclear. This CDR3 contains 16 residues. Germline V gene sequence: CDR1 KGHSH, CDR2 LQKENI. Trimming took off 3 bases at V and 1 base at J, with 12 bases between the two ends. This chain's CDR3 is CASSPPASKNTGELFF. Here the CDR3 DNA reads TGTGCCAGCTCACCCCCCGCGTCGAAGAACACCGGGGAGCTGTTTTTT.

This clone has more than one count but fewer than ten. V is TRBV7-3 and J is TRBJ2-1; no firm D call. Germline V gives CDR1 SGHTA, CDR2 FQGTGA. The CDR3 runs 13 residues. The V and J ends lost 4 bases and 6 bases respectively, with 10 bases between them. Here the CDR3 reads CASSSGRTNEQFF. The CDR3 DNA reads TGTGCCAGCAGCTCGGGTCGAACCAATGAGCAGTTCTTC.

With respect to this clone: Other DNA sequences of this sample code for an identical CDR3. The V and J genes are TRBV6-1 and TRBJ1-2, with 7 bases fitting TRBD1. With 4 bases clipped from V and 4 bases from J, the junction kept 3 bases outside the gene matches. Germline V lookup: CDR1 MNHNS, CDR2 SASEGT. There are 13 residues in the CDR3. As DNA, the CDR3 is TGTGCCAGCAGTGCGGCAGGGGGCTATGGCTACACCTTC. As protein: CASSAAGGYGYTF.

The V call is TRBV19, the J call TRBJ2-1; the D gene is possibly TRBD2 (5 bases). Trimming cost V 1 base and J 7 bases, with 8 bases left between them. Germline CDR1 and CDR2: LNHDA and SQIVND (reference sequence). This CDR3 has 13 amino acids. The CDR3 coding sequence is TGTGCCAGTAGTATAGGGACGGGGAATGAGCAGTTCTTC. Its protein product is CASSIGTGNEQFF.

The CDR3 sequence is CASSLSSGTYEQYF. For the CDR3, the DNA is TGTGCCAGCAGCTTATCCAGCGGAACCTACGAGCAGTACTTC. The rearrangement uses TRBV7-2 and TRBJ2-5; possible D gene TRBD2, 5 bases. The end of the DNA is better explained by TRBJ2-7, so the J call may be wrong. Per germline, CDR1 SGHTA and CDR2 FQGNSA. The CDR3 covers 14 residues.

This CDR3 is CASSFDRGSYNEQFF. The CDR3 DNA reads as TGTGCCAGCAGCTTCGACAGGGGCTCCTACAATGAGCAGTTCTTC. This chain connects TRBV7-2 to TRBJ2-1, with TRBD1 matching 8 bases. The CDR3 consists of 15 residues. V shed 3 bases, J shed 0 bases, and the junction held 1 base outside the gene matches. CDR1 is SGHTA, CDR2 FQGNSA, per germline.

This clone showed up just once. V usage is TRBV9 and J usage is TRBJ2-7; TRBD1 matches 7 bases. CDR3 length: 17 amino acids. Losses at the gene ends were 2 bases for V and 5 bases for J; bases not matched to a gene: 16. From germline, CDR1 is SGDLS and CDR2 YYNGEE. The CDR3, as DNA: TGTGCCAGCAGCGTGGGATCCGGGACAGAGCTAGCCCACGAGCAGTACTTC. Its protein product is CASSVGSGTELAHEQYF. Complete variable domain (other parts from reference TRBV9 and TRBJ2-7): DSGVTQTPKHLITATGQRVTLRCSPRSGDLSVYWYQQSLDQGLQFLIQYYNGEERAKGNILERFSAQQFPDLHSELNLSSLELGDSALYFCASSVGSGTELAHEQYFGPGTRLTVT.

The gene calls are TRBV6-5 and TRBJ1-1; 9 bases agree with TRBD1. This CDR3 is built from 15 residues. Germline-derived CDR1 and CDR2 are MNHEY and SVGAGI. J was trimmed by 1 base and V by 5 bases; bases with no gene match: 5. CDR3 bases: TGTGCCAGCAGTCCAAGGACAGGGGCGAACACTGAAGCTTTCTTT. This sequence encodes CASSPRTGANTEAFF.

V and J are TRBV5-4 and TRBJ1-3, with D uncertain. Trimming removed 4 bases at V and 2 bases at J, with 7 bases between. CDR3 size: 13 residues. The germline CDR1 and CDR2 sequences are SGHNT and YYREEE (reference sequence). The CDR3 region has the DNA TGTGCCAGCAGCCCGACTCCTGGAAACACCATATATTTT. Protein: CASSPTPGNTIYF.

This chain connects TRBV7-6 to TRBJ1-5, with a possible D match to TRBD1 (5 bases). V was pared by 5 bases and J by 9 bases, with 14 bases between. Germline V CDR1 and CDR2: SGHVS, FNYEAQ. The CDR3 loop spans 13 amino acids. The chain's CDR3 is CASSAQASGPQHF. CDR3 nucleotides: TGTGCCAGCAGCGCACAGGCCTCGGGGCCCCAGCATTTT.

This rearrangement joins TRBV7-3 to TRBJ2-2; 9 bases match TRBD1. The CDR3 is 14 residues long. The germline V gene has CDR1 SGHTA and CDR2 FQGTGA. V shed 4 bases and J 7 bases; nucleotides not matched to a gene: 4. CDR3 DNA sequence: TGTGCCAGCAGCTCCGGGACAGGGAACGGGGAGCTGTTTTTT. Translated, it gives CASSSGTGNGELFF.